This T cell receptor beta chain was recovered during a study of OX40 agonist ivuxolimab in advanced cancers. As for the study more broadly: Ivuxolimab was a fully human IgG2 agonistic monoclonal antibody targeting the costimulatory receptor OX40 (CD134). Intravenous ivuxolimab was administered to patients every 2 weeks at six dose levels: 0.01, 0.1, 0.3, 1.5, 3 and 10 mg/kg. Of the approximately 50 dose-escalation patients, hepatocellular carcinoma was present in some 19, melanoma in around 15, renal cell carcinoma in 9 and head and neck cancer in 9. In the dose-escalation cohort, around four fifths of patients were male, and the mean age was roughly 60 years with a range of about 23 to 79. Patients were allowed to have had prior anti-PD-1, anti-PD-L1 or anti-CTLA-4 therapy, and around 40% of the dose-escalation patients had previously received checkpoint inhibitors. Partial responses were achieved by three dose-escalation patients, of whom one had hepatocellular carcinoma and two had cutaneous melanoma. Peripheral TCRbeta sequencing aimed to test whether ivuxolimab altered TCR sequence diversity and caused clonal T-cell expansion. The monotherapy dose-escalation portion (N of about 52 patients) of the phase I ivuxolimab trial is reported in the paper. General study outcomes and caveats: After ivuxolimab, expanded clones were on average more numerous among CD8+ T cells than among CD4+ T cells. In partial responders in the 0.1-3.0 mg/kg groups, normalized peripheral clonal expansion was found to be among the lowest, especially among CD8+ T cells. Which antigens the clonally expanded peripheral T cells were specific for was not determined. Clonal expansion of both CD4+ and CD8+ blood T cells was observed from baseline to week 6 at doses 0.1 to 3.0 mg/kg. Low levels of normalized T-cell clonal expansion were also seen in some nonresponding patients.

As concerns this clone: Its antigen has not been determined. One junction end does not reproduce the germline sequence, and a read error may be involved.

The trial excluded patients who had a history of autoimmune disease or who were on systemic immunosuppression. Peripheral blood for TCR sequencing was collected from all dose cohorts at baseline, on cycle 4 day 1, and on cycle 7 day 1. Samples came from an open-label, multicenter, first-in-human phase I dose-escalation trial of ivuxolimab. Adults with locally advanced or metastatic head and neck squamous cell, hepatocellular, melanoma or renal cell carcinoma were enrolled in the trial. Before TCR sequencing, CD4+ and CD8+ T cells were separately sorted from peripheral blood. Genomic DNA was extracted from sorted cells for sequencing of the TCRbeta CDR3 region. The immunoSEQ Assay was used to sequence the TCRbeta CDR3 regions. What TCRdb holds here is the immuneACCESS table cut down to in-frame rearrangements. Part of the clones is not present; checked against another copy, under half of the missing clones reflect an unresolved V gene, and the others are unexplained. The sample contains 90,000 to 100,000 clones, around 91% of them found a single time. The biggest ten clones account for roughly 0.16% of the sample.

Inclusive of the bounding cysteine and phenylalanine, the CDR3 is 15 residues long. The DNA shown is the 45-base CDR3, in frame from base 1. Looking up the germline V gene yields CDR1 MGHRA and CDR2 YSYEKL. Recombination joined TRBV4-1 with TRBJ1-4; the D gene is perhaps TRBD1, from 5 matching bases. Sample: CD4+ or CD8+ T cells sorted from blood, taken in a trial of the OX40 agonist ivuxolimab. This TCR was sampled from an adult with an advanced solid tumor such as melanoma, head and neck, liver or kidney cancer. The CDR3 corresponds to CASSRDAPTHEKLFF. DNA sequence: TGCGCCAGCAGCCGGGACGCCCCAACTCATGAAAAACTGTTTTTT.